This TCR beta chain was documented in a study of glioma-infiltrating T cells after dendritic cell vaccination. Whole-study findings and limits: Few patients contributed both blood and tumor specimens.

The PCR used 60 V beta and 13 J beta primers. Sequenced by immunoSEQ multiplex PCR; TCRdb stores in-frame clones only, minus some. The sample lists 100,000 or so clones, around 87% occurring once. Remarks on this clone: Its antigen is unknown.

Time point denoted: after dendritic cell vaccination, including at tumor progression/relapse. PBMC were collected before vaccination, two weeks after the third vaccination, and at progression. Trimming took off 8 bases at V and 5 bases at J, with 13 bases between the two ends. Germline CDR1 and CDR2: ENHRY and SYGVKD. The CDR3 spans 14 residues. This chain connects TRBV10-3 to TRBJ1-6; maybe TRBD1 (5 bases). The specimen was blood, collected after dendritic cell vaccination. The clonotype was recovered from a human donor with glioblastoma. CDR3 sequence reads: CAIGEGLDNSPLHF. In nucleotides, the CDR3 is TGTGCCATCGGAGAGGGACTAGATAATTCACCCCTCCACTTT.